The present TCR beta chain was sequenced within a study of Graves' ophthalmopathy and Graves' hyperthyroidism. The sequenced template was RNA, covering the TCR beta CDR3 region. A first-round RT-PCR used HTBI primers, followed by a second-round multiplex PCR. TCRdb passed the multiplex PCR reads through MiXCR, listing each CDR3 protein once. The data contain about 740,000 distinct CDR3 sequences, approximately 40% of them singletons. The sequence derives from an adult man with Graves' ophthalmopathy. Material: peripheral blood.

CDR3 residues: CASSPRQSSSYNSPLHF. CDR3 DNA sequence: TGTGCCAGCAGCCCAAGACAGTCGAGCTCCTATAATTCACCCCTCCACTTT. This sequence joins TRBV7-2 and TRBJ1-6, with D possibly being TRBD1 (5 bases). The germline V gene encodes CDR1 SGHTA and CDR2 FQGNSA. Trimming took 5 bases from V and 0 from J, leaving 14 bases between them. This CDR3 has 17 amino acids.